This T cell receptor (beta chain) was sequenced during a study of OX40 agonist ivuxolimab in advanced cancers. Study summary: Dose-escalation patients' cancers were hepatocellular carcinoma, melanoma, renal cell or head and neck cancer. Findings and caveats of the study: Also showing low normalized T-cell clonal expansion were some of the nonresponders. Averaged across samples, CD8+ T cells carried more expanded clones than CD4+ did.

A remark on this clone: Its antigen is undetermined.

TCRdb's copy holds only in-frame clones and misses some; the assay was immunoSEQ multiplex PCR. The sample records some 44,000 clones, approximately 80% being singletons. This receptor was obtained from an adult with an advanced solid tumor such as melanoma, head and neck, liver or kidney cancer. Source: CD4+ or CD8+ T cells sorted from blood, taken in a trial of the OX40 agonist ivuxolimab.

The CDR3 bases are TGTGCCAGCAGCCAGGGGGGGTCAATCTCCTACGAGCAGTACTTC. Its protein is CASSQGGSISYEQYF. This chain joins TRBV11-1 and TRBJ2-7; D may correspond to TRBD1 or TRBD2 (7 bases each). The length of the CDR3 is 15 residues. Trimming took 5 bases from V and 0 from J, leaving 14 bases between them. The germline V gene has CDR1 SGHAT and CDR2 FQDESV (reference sequence).